Below are 22 T cell receptor beta chains sequenced from a single sample in a study of tumor-infiltrating lymphocytes in primary liver carcinoma. TCR beta cDNA was prepared out of roughly 520 ng total RNA by means of a constant-region primer. Sequencing libraries for TCR beta derived from three nested multiplex PCR rounds that used slightly modified ARM-PCR. TRBV1-TRBV30 forward primers paired with a C-beta reverse primer drove the first two PCR rounds, about 10 cycles each. TCRdb called the multiplex PCR reads again in MiXCR, with one record for every CDR3 protein. Seen here are tens of thousands of distinct CDR3 sequences, around 64% observed once, and the top ten hold approximately 54%. The study co-extracted DNA and RNA from roughly 20-30 mg of unsorted bulk tissue. The sequenced material came from liver tumor tissue from sampling region 2. Sample subset: tumor region T2, inferior pole. These receptors originate from a man in his forties with primary liver carcinoma and hepatitis B virus infection.

Regarding this clonotype: A junction boundary mismatches the germline segment, possibly from a read error. CDR3 sequence reads: CASSREFRGKGSATNEKLFF. The CDR3 nucleotides are TGTGCCAGCAGCCGAGAGTTTCGGGGAAAGGGGTCTGCAACTAACGAAAAACTGTTTTTT. The gene calls are TRBV4-2 and TRBJ1-4, with a tentative D call TRBD1 (5 bases). Germline values: CDR1 LGHNA, CDR2 YNFKEQ. This CDR3 is 20 amino acids long.

This chain uses TRBV7-9 with TRBJ2-7; perhaps TRBD2 as D (6 bases). Germline V gives CDR1 SEHNR, CDR2 FQNEAQ (reference sequence). V was trimmed by 0 bases and J by 2 bases, leaving 11 bases between them. CDR3 length: 15 residues. Here the CDR3 DNA reads TGTGCCAGCAGCTTAGCGGGGGGTTCTACCTACGAGCAGTACTTC. This codes for CASSLAGGSTYEQYF.

On this clonotype: This clone may be a read error of a much larger clone one base away. The J gene is TRBJ2-1, the V gene TRBV6-2 or TRBV6-3; D call uncertain. Germline V CDR1 and CDR2: MNHEY, SVGEGT. The CDR3 extends over 15 amino acids. CDR3 loop: CASSYEIVGYHEQFF. CDR3 sequence (DNA): TGTGCCAGCAGTTATGAGATCGTTGGCTACCATGAGCAGTTCTTC.

Remarks on this clonotype: The junction departs from the called germline gene at one end, perhaps through a read error. The CDR3 coding sequence is TGTGCCAGCACGGAGACTAACGGGAAGAAAGAGATCCAGTACTTC. It encodes CASTETNGKKEIQYF. V and J are TRBV12-3 or TRBV12-4 and TRBJ2-5, with D possibly TRBD2 on 5 matching bases. The CDR3 has 15 residues.

The rearrangement links TRBV5-6 to TRBJ2-3; D gene ambiguous. With 4 bases removed from V and 1 base from J, the gap between germline ends came to 13 bases. CDR1 is SGHDT, CDR2 YYEEEE, per germline. The CDR3 extends over 15 amino acids. DNA of the CDR3: TGTGCCAGCAGCCTGGTTCTAACCGGCACAGATACGCAGTATTTT. It translates to CASSLVLTGTDTQYF.

The chain has TRBV29-1 and TRBJ2-3; D perhaps matches TRBD2 (6 bases). CDR3 length equals 15 residues. Germline CDR1 is SQVTM and CDR2 is ANQGSEA. V was cut by 3 bases and J by 5 bases, with 18 bases left in between. The CDR3 region is CSVEGGAGTIDTQYF. CDR3 in DNA: TGCAGCGTTGAGGGCGGGGCCGGCACCATAGATACGCAGTATTTT.

To note about this clonotype: Since no conserved phenylalanine or tryptophan closes the CDR3, a read error is the likely cause. The limits of the CDR3 on the DNA are not certain, so only TCRdb's listed CDR3 is given. This chain joins TRBV11-2 and TRBJ2-5; the table's D call TRBD2 went unverified against the DNA. From germline, CDR1 is SGHAT and CDR2 FQNNGV. The CDR3 totals 16 residues, both ends included. The chain's CDR3 is CASGQTPGGGKRPSTS.

On this clonotype: Since the CDR3 does not end with the conserved phenylalanine or tryptophan, this likely comes from a read error. The chain recombines TRBV7-9 with TRBJ2-2; a possible D gene is TRBD2 (6 bases). V lost 2 bases to trimming and J lost 5 bases, with 15 bases between them. The germline V gene has CDR1 SEHNR and CDR2 FQNEAQ (reference sequence). The CDR3 is 16 amino acids. The CDR3, as DNA: TGTGCCAGCAGCTTAACCGGGAGCGGTGATACCGGGGAGCTGTTTTCT. It is translated as CASSLTGSGDTGELFS.

Remarks on this clonotype: This may come from a read error, since a much larger clone is one base off. As the CDR3 is not closed by the conserved phenylalanine or tryptophan, this likely results from a read error. The rearrangement uses TRBV28 and TRBJ2-7; D is unresolved. Germline V lookup: CDR1 MDHEN, CDR2 SYDVKM. CDR3 length equals 16 residues. V dropped 7 bases and J dropped 2 bases, with 21 bases sitting between them. The CDR3 region has the DNA TGTGCCAGCACCTTAACGGCAGGCCTAACGCCCTACGAGCAGTACTTA. Amino acid sequence: CASTLTAGLTPYEQYL.

Comments on this clonotype: The junction and the germline gene differ at one end; a read error may be behind it. This chain uses TRBV12-3 or TRBV12-4 with TRBJ2-2, with a possible D match to TRBD2 (6 bases). The CDR3 extends over 13 amino acids. The CDR3: CTSVRLVAGELFF. CDR3 sequence (DNA): TGTACCAGCGTCCGACTAGTGGCCGGGGAACTCTTTTTT.

In regard to this clonotype: With a much larger clone just one base away, this may be a read error. The chain combines TRBV28 with TRBJ1-3, with TRBD1 identical over 8 bases. This CDR3 comprises 16 residues. Germline CDR1 reads MDHEN; CDR2 reads SYDVKM. The CDR3 region has the DNA TGTACCAGCAGTTCTGGACAGGGCGCCTCTGGAAACACCATATATTTT. Its translation is CTSSSGQGASGNTIYF.

A note on this clonotype: Just one base apart from a much larger clone, this may be a read error. This rearrangement joins TRBV12-3 or TRBV12-4 to TRBJ2-5; D is perhaps TRBD1 (5 bases). CDR3 length: 14 amino acids. V gave up 4 bases and J gave up 2 bases, with 11 bases separating them. The CDR3 DNA reads TGTGCCAGCAGTTCCATCAGGGAACAAGAGACCCAGTACTTC. This gives the protein CASSSIREQETQYF.

With respect to this clonotype: One end of the junction fails to match germline, which may point to a read error. The chain uses TRBV5-6 and TRBJ2-7; D uncertain. CDR3 length: 15 amino acids. CDR1 and CDR2 from the germline V gene are SGHDT and YYEEEE. CDR3 sequence: CTSSHGLEGSYERYF. CDR3 bases: TGTACCAGCAGCCACGGATTAGAAGGGTCCTACGAGCGGTACTTC.

A remark on this clonotype: At one end, the junction sequence differs from germline, possibly due to a read error. The rearrangement uses TRBV28 and TRBJ2-7, with D possibly called TRBD1 or TRBD2 (6 bases each). Germline V gives CDR1 MDHEN, CDR2 SYDVKM. The CDR3 has 14 amino acids. The CDR3 nucleotides read TGTGCCAGCATCCGGACCGGGGGCTCCTACAAGCAGTGCTTC. Translating it yields CASIRTGGSYKQCF.

Turning to this clonotype: A junction boundary mismatches the germline segment, possibly from a read error. This chain joins TRBV4-3 and TRBJ2-7; D unresolved. From germline, CDR1 is LGHNA and CDR2 YSLEER. This CDR3 spans 18 amino acids. CDR3 in DNA: TGCGCCAGCAACCAAGTAGGGCGAGAGGACGTAATAGCCTACGAGCAGTACTTC. Amino acid sequence: CASNQVGREDVIAYEQYF.

A note on this clonotype: A read error is likely, as this CDR3 ends without the conserved phenylalanine or tryptophan. The chain joins TRBV29-1 to TRBJ2-1; 8 bases fit TRBD2. J was trimmed by 3 bases and V by 4 bases; bases with no gene match: 8. Germline CDR1 SQVTM, CDR2 ANQGSEA. The CDR3 loop spans 15 amino acids. As DNA, the CDR3 is TGCAGCGTTGGACTATCGGGAGGGTTCTACAATGAGCAGTTCCTC. This encodes CSVGLSGGFYNEQFL.

As regards this clonotype: The conserved closing phenylalanine or tryptophan is absent in this CDR3, likely reflecting a read error. As DNA, the CDR3 is TGTGCCAGCAGTAGACTAGCATCCAATGAGCAGTTCTTA. Translation: CASSRLASNEQFL. The chain has TRBV6-5 and TRBJ2-1, with 7 bases fitting TRBD2. The junction had 4 bases not matched to a gene; V was cut back by 5 bases and J by 6 bases. The germline CDR1 and CDR2 sequences are MNHEY and SVGAGI. There are 13 residues in the CDR3.

V is TRBV29-1 and J is TRBJ2-7; D might be TRBD1 (7 bases). Germline V lookup: CDR1 SQVTM, CDR2 ANQGSEA. The CDR3 length is 13 residues. CDR3 in amino acids: CNATGEASYEQYF. DNA of the CDR3: TGCAATGCTACAGGGGAGGCCTCCTACGAGCAGTACTTC.

A note on this clonotype: Since no conserved phenylalanine or tryptophan closes the CDR3, a read error is the likely cause. The chain carries TRBV11-2 and TRBJ2-5; D could derive from TRBD1 or TRBD2 (5 bases each). The CDR3 totals 16 residues. The germline CDR1 and CDR2 sequences are SGHAT and FQNNGV. This CDR3 reads CASSQTHGEGKETQYS. The CDR3 nucleotides read TGCGCCAGCAGCCAAACTCATGGCGAGGGGAAAGAGACCCAGTACTCC.

A note on this clonotype: Lacking the conserved final phenylalanine or tryptophan, this CDR3 likely reflects a read error. CDR3 in DNA: TGTGCCAGTCACGAACAGGACGGGAGGAATGAGACAGATACGCAGTATTCT. This translates into CASHEQDGRNETDTQYS. V is TRBV6-5 and J is TRBJ2-3; 7 positions agree with TRBD2. Trimming removed 9 bases from V and 3 bases from J; junction bases left unmatched: 18. Germline CDR1 is MNHEY and CDR2 is SVGAGI. The CDR3 length is 17 residues.

V is TRBV4-2 and J is TRBJ2-5, with 11 bases identical to TRBD2. Germline CDR1 LGHNA, CDR2 YNFKEQ. With V trimmed by 2 bases and J by 1 base, 21 bases remained unmatched. This CDR3 spans 22 amino acids. CDR3 nucleotide sequence: TGTGCCAGCAGCCAACTAGAGGGAGGACTAGCGGGTACACAAGCCTCCCAAGAGACCCAGTACTTC. Protein product: CASSQLEGGLAGTQASQETQYF.

To note about this clonotype: At one of its ends the junction is not consistent with the germline gene, which may arise from a read error. The rearrangement joins TRBV6-5 to TRBJ2-7, with 9 bases fitting TRBD2. The length of the CDR3 is 14 residues. Germline V CDR1 and CDR2: MNHEY, SVGAGI. The DNA of the CDR3 is TGCGTCAGCAGTTTTACCTGGACTAGCGACGAGCAGTACTTC. Its translation: CVSSFTWTSDEQYF.